This TCR beta chain was obtained from a study of STAT5B mutations in CD4+ large granular lymphocyte leukemia. The repertoire was sequenced with immunoSEQ multiplex PCR; TCRdb's copy has only in-frame clones and lacks some. The table has 35,000 to 40,000 clones, roughly 85% seen once. Control samples were healthy donors' buffy coats. Study observations and caveats: Without putative leukemic clones, patient CD4-sorted repertoires remained more clonal than healthy CD4+ repertoires.

Concerning this clone itself: Its antigen is still unknown.

The CDR3 has 14 amino acids. Between the trimmed V and J ends, which lost 2 bases and 6 bases, there was a span of 13 bases. Germline CDR1 and CDR2: ENHRY and SYGVKD. The sample consisted of CD4+ T cells from blood buffy coats. The sequence was collected from a human donor in good health. The V call is TRBV10-3, the J call TRBJ1-2; weak D call: TRBD1 (5 bases). CDR3 in DNA: TGTGCCATCAGTGAGGGGGGACGGTGGGATGGCTACACCTTC. Translation gives CAISEGGRWDGYTF.